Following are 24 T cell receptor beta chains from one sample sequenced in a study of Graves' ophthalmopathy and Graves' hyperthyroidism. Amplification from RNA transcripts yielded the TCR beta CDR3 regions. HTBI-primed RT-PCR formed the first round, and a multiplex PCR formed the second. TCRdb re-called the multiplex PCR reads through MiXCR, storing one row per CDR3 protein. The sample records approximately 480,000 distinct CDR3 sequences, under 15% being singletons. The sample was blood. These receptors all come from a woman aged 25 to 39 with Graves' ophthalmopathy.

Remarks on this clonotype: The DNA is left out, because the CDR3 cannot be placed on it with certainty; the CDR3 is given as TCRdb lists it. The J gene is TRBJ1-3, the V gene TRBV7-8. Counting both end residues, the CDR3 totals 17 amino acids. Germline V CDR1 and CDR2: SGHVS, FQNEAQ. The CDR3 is CASSLVIGVGPGNTTYF.

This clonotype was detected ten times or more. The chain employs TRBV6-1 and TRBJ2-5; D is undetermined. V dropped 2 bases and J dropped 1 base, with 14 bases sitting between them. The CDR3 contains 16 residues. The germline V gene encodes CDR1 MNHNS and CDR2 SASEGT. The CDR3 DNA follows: TGTGCCAGCAGTGAATTTGGAAGCCCAGGCCAAGAGACCCAGTACTTC. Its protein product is CASSEFGSPGQETQYF.

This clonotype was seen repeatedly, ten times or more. This CDR3 is CASSLQGSGYNEQFF. DNA of the CDR3: TGTGCCAGCAGTCTACAGGGGTCGGGATACAATGAGCAGTTCTTC. The V call is TRBV2, the J call TRBJ2-1; 7 bases align to TRBD1. There are 15 residues in the CDR3. V gave up 5 bases and J gave up 4 bases; unmatched junction bases: 8. Per germline, CDR1 SNHLY and CDR2 FYNNEI.

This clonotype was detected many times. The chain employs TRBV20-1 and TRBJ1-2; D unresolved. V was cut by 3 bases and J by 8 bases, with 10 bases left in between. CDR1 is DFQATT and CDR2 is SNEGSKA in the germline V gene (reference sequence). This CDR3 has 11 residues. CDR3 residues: CSARGRRGYTF. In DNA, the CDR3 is TGCAGTGCTAGGGGTCGGAGGGGCTACACCTTC.

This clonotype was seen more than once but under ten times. The CDR3, as DNA: TGTGCCAGCAGCCAAGATCCTATAGCCAAAAACATTCAGTACTTC. Its translation is CASSQDPIAKNIQYF. The chain recombines TRBV3-1 with TRBJ2-4; D call uncertain. From germline, CDR1 is LGHDT and CDR2 YNNKEL (reference sequence). V was cut by 0 bases and J by 0 bases, with 6 bases left in between. This CDR3 has 15 residues.

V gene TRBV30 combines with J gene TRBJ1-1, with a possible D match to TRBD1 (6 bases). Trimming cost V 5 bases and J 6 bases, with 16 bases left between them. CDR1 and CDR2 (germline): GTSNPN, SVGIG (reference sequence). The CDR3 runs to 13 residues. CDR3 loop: CAWGTGMVAEAFF. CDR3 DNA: TGTGCCTGGGGAACAGGGATGGTGGCTGAAGCTTTCTTT.

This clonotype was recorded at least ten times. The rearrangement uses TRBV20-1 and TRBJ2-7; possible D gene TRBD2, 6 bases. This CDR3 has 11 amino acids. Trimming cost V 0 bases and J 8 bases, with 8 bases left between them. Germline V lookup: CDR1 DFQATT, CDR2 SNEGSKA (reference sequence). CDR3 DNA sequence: TGCAGTGCTAGAGAGACTAGTCAGCAGTACTTC. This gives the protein CSARETSQQYF.

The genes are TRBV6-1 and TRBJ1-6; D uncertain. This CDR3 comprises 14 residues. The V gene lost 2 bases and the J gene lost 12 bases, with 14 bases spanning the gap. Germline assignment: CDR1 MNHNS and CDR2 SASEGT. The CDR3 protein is CASSEIPPLGPLHF. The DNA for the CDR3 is TGTGCCAGCAGTGAAATCCCCCCACTAGGACCCCTCCACTTT.

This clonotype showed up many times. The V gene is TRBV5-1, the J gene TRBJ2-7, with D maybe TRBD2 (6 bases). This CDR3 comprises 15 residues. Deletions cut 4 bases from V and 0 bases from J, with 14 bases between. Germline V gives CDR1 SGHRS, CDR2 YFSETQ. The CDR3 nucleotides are TGCGCCAGCAGCGTCCGGGACTTACCCTCCTACGAGCAGTACTTC. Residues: CASSVRDLPSYEQYF.

The CDR3 loop is CATKKRDMNTEAFF. The CDR3 DNA is TGTGCCACTAAAAAAAGGGATATGAACACTGAAGCTTTCTTT. J is TRBJ1-1 and V is TRBV15; D gene unclear. The length of the CDR3 is 14 residues. V was trimmed by 9 bases and J by 0 bases, leaving 14 bases between them. Germline lookup yields CDR1 LNHNV and CDR2 YYDKDF (reference sequence).

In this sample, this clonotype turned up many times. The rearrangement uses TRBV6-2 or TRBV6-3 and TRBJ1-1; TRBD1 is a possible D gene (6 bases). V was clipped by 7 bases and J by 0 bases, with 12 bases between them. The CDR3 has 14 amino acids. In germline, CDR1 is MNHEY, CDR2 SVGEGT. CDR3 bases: TGTGCCAGCACCCCGGGGGACATGAACACTGAAGCTTTCTTT. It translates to CASTPGDMNTEAFF.

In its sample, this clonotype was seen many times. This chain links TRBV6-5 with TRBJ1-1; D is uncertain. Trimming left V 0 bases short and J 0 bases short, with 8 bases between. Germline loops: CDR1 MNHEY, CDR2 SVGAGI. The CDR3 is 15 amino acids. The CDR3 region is CASSYSTRLNTEAFF. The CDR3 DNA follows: TGTGCCAGCAGTTACTCGACCCGGTTGAACACTGAAGCTTTCTTT.

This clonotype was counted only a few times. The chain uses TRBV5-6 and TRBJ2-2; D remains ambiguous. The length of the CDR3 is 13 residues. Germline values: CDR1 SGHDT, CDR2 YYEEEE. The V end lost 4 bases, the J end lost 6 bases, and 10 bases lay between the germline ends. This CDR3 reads CASSETSSGELFF. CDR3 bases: TGTGCCAGCAGCGAAACAAGTTCCGGGGAGCTGTTTTTT.

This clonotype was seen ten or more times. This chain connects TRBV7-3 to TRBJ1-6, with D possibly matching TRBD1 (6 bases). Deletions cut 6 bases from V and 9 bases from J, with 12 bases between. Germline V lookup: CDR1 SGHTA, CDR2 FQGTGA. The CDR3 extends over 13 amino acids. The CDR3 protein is CASSQGLGSPLHF. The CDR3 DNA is TGTGCCAGCAGTCAGGGGTTGGGTTCACCCCTCCACTTT.

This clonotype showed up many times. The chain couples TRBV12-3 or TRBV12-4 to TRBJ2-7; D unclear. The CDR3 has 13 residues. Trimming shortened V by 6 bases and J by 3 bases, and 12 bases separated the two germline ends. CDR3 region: CASSSDHFYEQYF. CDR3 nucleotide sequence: TGTGCCAGCAGCTCGGACCACTTCTACGAGCAGTACTTC.

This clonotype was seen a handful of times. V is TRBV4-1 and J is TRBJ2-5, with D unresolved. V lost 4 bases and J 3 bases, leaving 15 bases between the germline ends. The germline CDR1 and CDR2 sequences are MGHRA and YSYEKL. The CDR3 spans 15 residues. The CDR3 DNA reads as TGCGCCAGCAGCCTGACGGACCTCTCCAAAGAGACCCAGTACTTC. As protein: CASSLTDLSKETQYF.

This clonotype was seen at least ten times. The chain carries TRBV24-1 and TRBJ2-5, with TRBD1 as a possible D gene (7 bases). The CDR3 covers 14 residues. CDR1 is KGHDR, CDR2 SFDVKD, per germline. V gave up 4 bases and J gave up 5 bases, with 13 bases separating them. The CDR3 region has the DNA TGTGCCACCAGTGAGTCAGGGGGACTGGAGACCCAGTACTTC. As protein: CATSESGGLETQYF.

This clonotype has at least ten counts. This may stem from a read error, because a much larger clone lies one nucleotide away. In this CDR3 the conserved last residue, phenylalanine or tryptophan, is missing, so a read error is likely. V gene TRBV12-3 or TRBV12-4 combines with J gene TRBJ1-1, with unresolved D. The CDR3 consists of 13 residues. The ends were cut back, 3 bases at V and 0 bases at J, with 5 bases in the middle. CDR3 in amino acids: CASSLFMNTEAFL. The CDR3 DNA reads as TGTGCCAGCAGTTTGTTCATGAACACTGAAGCTTTCCTT.

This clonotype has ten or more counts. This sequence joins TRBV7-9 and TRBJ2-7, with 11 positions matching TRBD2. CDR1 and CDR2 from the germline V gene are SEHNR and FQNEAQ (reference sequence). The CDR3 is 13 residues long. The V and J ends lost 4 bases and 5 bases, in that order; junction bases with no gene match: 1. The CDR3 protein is CASSSSGGNEQYF. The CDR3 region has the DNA TGTGCCAGCAGCTCTAGCGGGGGGAACGAGCAGTACTTC.

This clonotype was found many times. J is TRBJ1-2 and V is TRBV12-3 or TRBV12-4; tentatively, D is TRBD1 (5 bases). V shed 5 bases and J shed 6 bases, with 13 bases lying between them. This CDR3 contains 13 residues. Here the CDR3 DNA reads TGTGCCAGCAGTCACGGGGCTGGGGATGGCTACACCTTC. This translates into CASSHGAGDGYTF.

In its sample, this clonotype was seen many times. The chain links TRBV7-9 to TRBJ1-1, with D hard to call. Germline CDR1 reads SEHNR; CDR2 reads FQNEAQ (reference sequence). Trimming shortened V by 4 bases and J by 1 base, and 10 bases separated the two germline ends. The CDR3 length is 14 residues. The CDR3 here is CASSYPAGNTEAFF. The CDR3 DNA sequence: TGTGCCAGCAGCTACCCTGCAGGGAACACTGAAGCTTTCTTT.

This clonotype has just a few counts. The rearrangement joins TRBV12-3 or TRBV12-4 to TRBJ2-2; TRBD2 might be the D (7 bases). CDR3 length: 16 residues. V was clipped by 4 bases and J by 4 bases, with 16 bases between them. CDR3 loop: CASSSLGGAITGELFF. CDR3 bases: TGTGCCAGCAGTTCCCTTGGGGGGGCGATCACCGGGGAGCTGTTTTTT.

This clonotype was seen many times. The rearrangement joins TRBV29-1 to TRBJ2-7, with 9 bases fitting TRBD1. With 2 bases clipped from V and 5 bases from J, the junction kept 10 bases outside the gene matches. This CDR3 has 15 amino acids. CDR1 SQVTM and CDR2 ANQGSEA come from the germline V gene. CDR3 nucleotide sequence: TGCAGCGTTGAAAGGGGGGACAGGGAAACCCACGAGCAGTACTTC. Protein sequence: CSVERGDRETHEQYF.

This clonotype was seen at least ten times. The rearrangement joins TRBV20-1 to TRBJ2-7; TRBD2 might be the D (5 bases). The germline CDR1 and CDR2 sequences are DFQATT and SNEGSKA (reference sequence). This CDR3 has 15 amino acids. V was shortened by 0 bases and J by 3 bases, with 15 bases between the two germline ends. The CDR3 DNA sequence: TGCAGTGCTAGAGATACTAGGAGCTTTCACTACGAGCAGTACTTC. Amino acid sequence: CSARDTRSFHYEQYF.